This T cell receptor (beta chain) was identified during a study of vaccination and CD4 T cells after COVID-19. This clonotype was recorded a few times. Its antigen is not identified. Treatment specified: roughly ten-day PBMC culture with coronavirus spike peptide pools or control peptides (ViraFEST assay). With the Oncomine TCR Beta short-read assay, DNA from cultured CD4+ T cells was sequenced. The genomic DNA was obtained from cultured CD4+ T cells by extraction with the QIAamp micro DNA kit. TCRdb fed the PCR reads into MiXCR, producing one record per CDR3 protein. The sample carries around 19,000 distinct CDR3 sequences, 29% recorded once. The V and J ends lost 5 bases and 3 bases, in that order; junction bases with no gene match: 10. This CDR3 region has 16 residues. CDR1 is SGHNT, CDR2 YENEEA, per germline.

This sequence was found in a human donor with COVID-19. Sequenced material: cultured CD4+ T cells from blood. This chain connects TRBV11-3 to TRBJ2-3; 8 bases fit TRBD2. For the CDR3, the DNA is TGTGCCAGCAGCCCCGCGGGGGGTGGTGGAACAGATACGCAGTATTTT. It codes for CASSPAGGGGTDTQYF.